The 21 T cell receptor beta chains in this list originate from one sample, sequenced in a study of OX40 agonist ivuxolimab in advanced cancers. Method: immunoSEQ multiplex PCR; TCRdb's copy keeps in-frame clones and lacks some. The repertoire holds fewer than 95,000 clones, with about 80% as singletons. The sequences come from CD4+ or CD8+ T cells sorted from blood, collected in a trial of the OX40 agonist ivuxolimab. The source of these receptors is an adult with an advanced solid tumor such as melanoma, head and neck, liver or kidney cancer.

CDR3 protein: CASSPSRAMNTEAFF. Here the CDR3 DNA reads TGTGCCAGCTCACCGAGCAGGGCAATGAACACTGAAGCTTTCTTT. V and J are TRBV18 and TRBJ1-1, with D possibly matching TRBD1 (5 bases). V was shortened by 3 bases and J by 0 bases, with 11 bases between the two germline ends. The CDR3 length is 15 residues. CDR1 and CDR2 from the germline V gene are KGHSH and LQKENI.

This CDR3 is CASSSGLAGGGYEQYF. For the CDR3, the DNA is TGCGCCAGCAGCAGCGGACTAGCGGGAGGGGGCTACGAGCAGTACTTC. The chain recombines TRBV5-1 with TRBJ2-7; 15 bases are shared with TRBD2. V was clipped by 4 bases and J by 3 bases; unmatched bases: 5. The CDR3 is made up of 16 amino acids. Germline CDR1 is SGHRS and CDR2 is YFSETQ.

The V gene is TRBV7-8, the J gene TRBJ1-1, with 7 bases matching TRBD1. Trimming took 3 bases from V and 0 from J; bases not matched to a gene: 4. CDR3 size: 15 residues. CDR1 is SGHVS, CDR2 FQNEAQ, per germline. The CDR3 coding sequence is TGTGCCAGCAGCTTTAGCAGGGGGTTGAACACTGAAGCTTTCTTT. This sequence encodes CASSFSRGLNTEAFF. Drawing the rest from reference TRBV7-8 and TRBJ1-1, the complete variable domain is GAGVSQSPRYKVAKRGQDVALRCDPISGHVSLFWYQQALGQGPEFLTYFQNEAQLDKSGLPSDRFFAERPEGSVSTLKIQRTQQEDSAVYLCASSFSRGLNTEAFFGQGTRLTVV.

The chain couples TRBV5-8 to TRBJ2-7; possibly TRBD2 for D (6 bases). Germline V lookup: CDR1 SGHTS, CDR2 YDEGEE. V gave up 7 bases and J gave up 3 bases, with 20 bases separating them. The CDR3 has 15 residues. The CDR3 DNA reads TGTGCCAGCGTGACCGGGAGATCGATAAGCTACGAGCAGTACTTC. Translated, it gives CASVTGRSISYEQYF.

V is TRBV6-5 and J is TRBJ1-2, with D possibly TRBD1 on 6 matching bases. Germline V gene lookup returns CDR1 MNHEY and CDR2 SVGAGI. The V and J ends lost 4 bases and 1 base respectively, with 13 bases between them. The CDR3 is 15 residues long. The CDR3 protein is CASSSIVQGNYGYTF. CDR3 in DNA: TGTGCCAGCAGTTCTATAGTACAGGGTAACTATGGCTACACCTTC.

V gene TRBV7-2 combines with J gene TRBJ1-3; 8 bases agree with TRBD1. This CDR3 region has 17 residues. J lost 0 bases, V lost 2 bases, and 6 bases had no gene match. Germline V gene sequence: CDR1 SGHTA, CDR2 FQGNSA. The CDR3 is CASSLTRDRSSGNTIYF. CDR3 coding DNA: TGTGCCAGCAGCTTAACCCGGGACAGGTCCTCTGGAAACACCATATATTTT.

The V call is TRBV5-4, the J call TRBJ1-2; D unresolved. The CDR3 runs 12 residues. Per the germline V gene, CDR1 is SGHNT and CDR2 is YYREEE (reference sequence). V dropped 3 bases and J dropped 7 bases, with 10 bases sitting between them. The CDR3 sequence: CASSSTPLGYTF. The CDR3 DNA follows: TGTGCCAGCAGCTCGACCCCACTTGGCTACACCTTC.

The CDR3 protein is CASSQGLNIAYEQYF. The CDR3 DNA sequence: TGCGCCAGCAGCCAAGGCCTTAACATAGCCTACGAGCAGTACTTC. The chain couples TRBV4-1 to TRBJ2-7; D is unresolved. Germline assignment: CDR1 MGHRA and CDR2 YSYEKL. V gave up 1 base and J gave up 2 bases, with 12 bases separating them. This CDR3 has 15 residues.

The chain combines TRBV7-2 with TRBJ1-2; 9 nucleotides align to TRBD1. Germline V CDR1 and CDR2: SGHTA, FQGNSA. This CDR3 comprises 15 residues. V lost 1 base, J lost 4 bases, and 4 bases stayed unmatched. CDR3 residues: CASSLEVTGGYGYTF. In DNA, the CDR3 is TGTGCCAGCAGCTTAGAGGTGACAGGGGGCTATGGCTACACCTTC.

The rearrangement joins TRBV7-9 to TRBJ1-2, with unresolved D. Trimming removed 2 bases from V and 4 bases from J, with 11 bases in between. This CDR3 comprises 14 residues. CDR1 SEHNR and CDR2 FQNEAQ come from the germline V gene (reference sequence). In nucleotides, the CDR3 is TGTGCCAGCAGCTTAACGGAGGCCCTCTATGGCTACACCTTC. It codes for CASSLTEALYGYTF.

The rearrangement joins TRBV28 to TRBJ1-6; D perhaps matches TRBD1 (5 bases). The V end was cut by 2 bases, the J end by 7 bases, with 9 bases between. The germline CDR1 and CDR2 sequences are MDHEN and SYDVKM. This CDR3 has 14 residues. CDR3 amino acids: CASSLRWGNSPLHF. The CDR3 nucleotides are TGTGCCAGCAGTTTAAGGTGGGGGAATTCACCCCTCCACTTT.

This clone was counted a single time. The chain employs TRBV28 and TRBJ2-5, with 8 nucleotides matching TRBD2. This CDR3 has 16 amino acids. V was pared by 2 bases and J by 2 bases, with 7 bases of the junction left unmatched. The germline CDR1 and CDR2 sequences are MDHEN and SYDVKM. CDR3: CASSLLGTRKQETQYF. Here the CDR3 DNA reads TGTGCCAGCAGTTTACTTGGGACTAGAAAACAAGAGACCCAGTACTTC.

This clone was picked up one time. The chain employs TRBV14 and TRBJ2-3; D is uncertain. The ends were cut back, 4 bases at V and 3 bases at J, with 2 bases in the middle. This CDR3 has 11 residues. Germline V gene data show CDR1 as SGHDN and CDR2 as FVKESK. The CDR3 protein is CASSRTDTQYF. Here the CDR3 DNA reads TGTGCCAGCAGCCGGACAGATACGCAGTATTTT.

This CDR3 reads CASSQRTSGRAYNEQFF. The CDR3, as DNA: TGTGCCAGCAGCCAGCGGACTAGCGGGAGGGCCTACAATGAGCAGTTCTTC. The genes are TRBV7-2 and TRBJ2-1; 15 bases are shared with TRBD2. The CDR3 is 17 amino acids. Looked up from germline, CDR1 is SGHTA and CDR2 is FQGNSA. The junction had 4 bases not matched to a gene; V was cut back by 5 bases and J by 2 bases. Variable domain in full (rest from reference TRBV7-2 and TRBJ2-1): GAGVSQSPSNKVTEKGKDVELRCDPISGHTALYWYRQSLGQGLEFLIYFQGNSAPDKSGLPSDRFSAERTGGSVSTLTIQRTQQEDSAVYLCASSQRTSGRAYNEQFFGPGTRLTVL.

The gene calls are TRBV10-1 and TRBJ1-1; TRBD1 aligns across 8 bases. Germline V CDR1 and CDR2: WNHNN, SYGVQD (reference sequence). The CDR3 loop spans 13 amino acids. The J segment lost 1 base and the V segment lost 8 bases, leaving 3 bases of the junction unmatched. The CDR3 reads CASRDRRNTEAFF. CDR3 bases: TGCGCCAGCCGGGACAGGAGGAACACTGAAGCTTTCTTT.

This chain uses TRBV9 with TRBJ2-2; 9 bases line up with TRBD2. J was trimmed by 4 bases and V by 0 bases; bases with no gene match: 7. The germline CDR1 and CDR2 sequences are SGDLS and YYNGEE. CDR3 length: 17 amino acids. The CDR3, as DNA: TGTGCCAGCAGCGTAGAGCGGACTAGCGTGGGCACCGGGGAGCTGTTTTTT. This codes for CASSVERTSVGTGELFF. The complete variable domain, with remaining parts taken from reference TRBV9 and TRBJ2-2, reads DSGVTQTPKHLITATGQRVTLRCSPRSGDLSVYWYQQSLDQGLQFLIQYYNGEERAKGNILERFSAQQFPDLHSELNLSSLELGDSALYFCASSVERTSVGTGELFFGEGSRLTVL.

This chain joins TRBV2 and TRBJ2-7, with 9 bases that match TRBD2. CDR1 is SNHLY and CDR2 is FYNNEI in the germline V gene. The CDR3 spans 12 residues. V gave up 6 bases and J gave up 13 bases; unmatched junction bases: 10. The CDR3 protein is CASRPTGGRDYF. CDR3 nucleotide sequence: TGTGCCAGCAGGCCCACGGGCGGGAGGGATTACTTC.

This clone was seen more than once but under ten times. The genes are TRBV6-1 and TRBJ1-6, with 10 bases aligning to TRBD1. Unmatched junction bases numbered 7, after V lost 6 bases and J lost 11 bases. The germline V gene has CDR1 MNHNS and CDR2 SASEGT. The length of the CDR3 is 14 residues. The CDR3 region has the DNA TGTGCCAGCAGGCCACCGGGACAGGGGACACCCCTCCACTTT. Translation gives CASRPPGQGTPLHF.

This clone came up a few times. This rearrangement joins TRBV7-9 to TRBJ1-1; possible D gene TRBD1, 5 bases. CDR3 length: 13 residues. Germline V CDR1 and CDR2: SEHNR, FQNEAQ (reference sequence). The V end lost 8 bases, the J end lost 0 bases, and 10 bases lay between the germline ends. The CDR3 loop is CASRGSLNTEAFF. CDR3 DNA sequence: TGTGCCAGCCGGGGCAGCCTGAACACTGAAGCTTTCTTT.

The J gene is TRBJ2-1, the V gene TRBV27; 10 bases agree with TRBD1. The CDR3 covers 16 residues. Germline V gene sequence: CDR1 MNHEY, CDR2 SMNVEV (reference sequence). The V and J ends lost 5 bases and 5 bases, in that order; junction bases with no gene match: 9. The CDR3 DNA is TGTGCCAGCAGTCCGATGACAGGGGGCTTACACAATGAGCAGTTCTTC. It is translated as CASSPMTGGLHNEQFF.

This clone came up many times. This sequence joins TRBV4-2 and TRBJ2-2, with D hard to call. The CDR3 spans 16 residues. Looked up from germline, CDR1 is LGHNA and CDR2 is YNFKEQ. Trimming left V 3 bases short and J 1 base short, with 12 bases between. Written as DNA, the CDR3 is TGTGCCAGCAGCCACATAACGGAGAGGAACACCGGGGAGCTGTTTTTT. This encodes CASSHITERNTGELFF.